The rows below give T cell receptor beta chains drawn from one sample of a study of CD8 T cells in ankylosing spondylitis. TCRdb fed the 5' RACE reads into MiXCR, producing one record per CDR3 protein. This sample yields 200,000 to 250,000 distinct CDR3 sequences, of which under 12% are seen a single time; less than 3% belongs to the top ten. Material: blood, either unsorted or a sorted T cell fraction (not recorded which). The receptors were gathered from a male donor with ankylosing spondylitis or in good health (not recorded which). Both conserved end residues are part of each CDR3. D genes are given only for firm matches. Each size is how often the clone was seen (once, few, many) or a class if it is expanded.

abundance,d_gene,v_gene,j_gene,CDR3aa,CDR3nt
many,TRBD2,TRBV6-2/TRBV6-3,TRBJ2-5,CASRPFGSRGEETQYF,TGTGCCAGCAGACCTTTCGGGTCCCGGGGGGAAGAGACCCAGTACTTC
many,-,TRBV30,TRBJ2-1,CAWTVIGEQFF,TGTGCCTGGACAGTAATCGGTGAGCAGTTCTTC
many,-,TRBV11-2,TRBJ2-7,CASSLVGGNEQYF,TGTGCCAGCAGCTTAGTGGGGGGCAACGAGCAGTACTTC
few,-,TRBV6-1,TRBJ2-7,CASSRQLQGAYEQYF,TGTGCCAGCAGCCGCCAGCTCCAGGGCGCGTACGAGCAGTACTTC
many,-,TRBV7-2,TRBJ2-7,CASSHTATYEQYF,TGTGCCAGCAGTCACACAGCTACCTACGAGCAGTACTTC
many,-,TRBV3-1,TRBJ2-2,CASSQDIYRNTGELFF,TGTGCCAGCAGCCAAGATATCTACCGGAACACCGGGGAGCTGTTTTTT
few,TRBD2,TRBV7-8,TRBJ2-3,CASSSRTSGITDTQYF,TGTGCCAGTAGCTCAAGGACTAGCGGGATCACAGATACGCAGTATTTT
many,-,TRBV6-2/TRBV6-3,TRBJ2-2,CATRQAGELFF,TGTGCCACCCGCCAGGCCGGGGAGCTGTTTTTT
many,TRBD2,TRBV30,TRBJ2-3,CAWSPSGGRIDTQYF,TGTGCCTGGAGCCCTTCGGGCGGGAGGATAGATACGCAGTATTTT
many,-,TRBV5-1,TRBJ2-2,CASNRPGPGTGELFF,TGCGCCAGCAACAGACCGGGCCCAGGCACCGGGGAGCTGTTTTTT
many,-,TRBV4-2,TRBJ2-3,CASSQGGRGTDTQYF,TGTGCCAGCAGCCAAGGGGGCCGTGGCACAGATACGCAGTATTTT